This T cell receptor beta chain stems from a study of cytotoxic CD8 clonotypes in ibrutinib-treated CLL. Study findings and constraints: A rise in clonality was seen at ibrutinib response, and a fall back toward baseline was seen at progression. Baseline-level clonality went beyond age-matched healthy donors and moved in step with circulating CD8+ T-cell counts.

This clone was seen just once. Its matching antigen is unknown. Per germline, CDR1 MNHEY and CDR2 SMNVEV (reference sequence). The CDR3 covers 20 residues. Trimming removed 0 bases at V and 0 bases at J, with 21 bases between. The data were produced by immunoSEQ multiplex PCR, yet TCRdb's version contains in-frame clones alone and is incomplete. The table lists around 160,000 clones, approximately 91% of them singletons, with around 2.7% in the top ten. The chain employs TRBV27 and TRBJ1-3, with a weak D call TRBD1 (5 bases). This sample comprised PBMCs, obtained at disease progression, from a patient treated with ibrutinib. This clonotype originated in a human donor with chronic lymphocytic leukemia. The CDR3 loop is CASSLSPFSLRGSSGNTIYF. CDR3 DNA sequence: TGTGCCAGCAGTTTATCGCCATTTTCTTTGAGGGGAAGCTCTGGAAACACCATATATTTT.